One sample yielded the 20 T cell receptor beta chains listed below, sequenced in a study of T cells in Graves' hyperthyroidism and ophthalmopathy. What was amplified from RNA transcripts were TCR beta CDR3 regions. With the HTBI primer set, the TCR CDR3 went through a first round of RT-PCR. TCRdb re-called the multiplex PCR reads with MiXCR, one entry per CDR3 protein. In the table there are about 500,000 distinct CDR3 sequences, roughly 14% of which are singletons. Sequenced sample: blood. The receptors here all came from a woman aged 18 to 35 with Graves' hyperthyroidism.

This clonotype has at least ten counts. The V gene is TRBV12-5, the J gene TRBJ2-1, with a weak D call TRBD2 (6 bases). CDR3 length equals 17 residues. Germline loops: CDR1 LGHNT, CDR2 FRNRAP. Deletions cut 5 bases from V and 0 bases from J, with 17 bases between. CDR3 amino acids: CASGKLRDLSSYNEQFF. The CDR3 region has the DNA TGTGCTAGTGGTAAACTACGGGACTTAAGCTCCTACAATGAGCAGTTCTTC.

This clonotype was seen repeatedly, ten times or more. The rearrangement joins TRBV12-3 or TRBV12-4 to TRBJ1-3; 10 bases map to TRBD1. This CDR3 contains 15 residues. Trimming removed 5 bases from V and 1 base from J; junction bases left unmatched: 2. CDR3 sequence: CASSRDRGSGNTIYF. The CDR3 DNA is TGTGCCAGCAGTCGGGACAGGGGATCTGGAAACACCATATATTTT.

V usage is TRBV19 and J usage is TRBJ1-1, with TRBD1 as a possible D gene (6 bases). Trimming removed 3 bases from V and 1 base from J, with 12 bases in between. The CDR3 runs to 15 residues. CDR1 and CDR2 from the germline V gene are LNHDA and SQIVND (reference sequence). The chain's CDR3 is CASSITGHPNTEAFF. As DNA, the CDR3 is TGTGCCAGTAGTATCACAGGGCACCCGAACACTGAAGCTTTCTTT.

There are a few counts of this clonotype. The gene calls are TRBV9 and TRBJ1-3, with a tentative D call TRBD1 (5 bases). Germline CDR1 reads SGDLS; CDR2 reads YYNGEE. Trimming pared 4 bases from V and 6 bases from J, leaving 20 bases between. This CDR3 region has 16 residues. This chain's CDR3 is CASSPLRDWRENTIYF. The CDR3 DNA follows: TGTGCCAGCAGCCCCTTGAGGGACTGGCGGGAAAACACCATATATTTT.

The chain couples TRBV11-3 to TRBJ1-1; D is unresolved. The CDR3 has 13 residues. Germline CDR1 reads SGHNT; CDR2 reads YENEEA. V gave up 3 bases and J gave up 8 bases, with 13 bases separating them. CDR3 DNA: TGTGCCAGCAGCTTGCTCGGGAGGTCAGAAGCTTTCTTT. Translated: CASSLLGRSEAFF.

This clonotype was seen repeatedly, ten times or more. One junction end disagrees with the germline gene, perhaps due to a read error. This chain links TRBV12-3 or TRBV12-4 with TRBJ1-2; no clear D. The CDR3 spans 12 residues. The CDR3 DNA reads as TGCGCCAGCAGCTCCGGGGACTATGGCTACACCTTC. Amino acid sequence: CASSSGDYGYTF.

The genes are TRBV13 and TRBJ2-5; D gene uncertain. The CDR3 covers 17 residues. The V and J ends lost 5 bases and 2 bases respectively, with 21 bases between them. The germline V gene encodes CDR1 PRHDT and CDR2 FYEKMQ (reference sequence). The CDR3 DNA follows: TGTGCCAGCAGCGTCCTCCCCGCTCGGGTGCAGCAAGAGACCCAGTACTTC. It is translated as CASSVLPARVQQETQYF.

Note on this clonotype: A much larger clonotype is one base distant, so this may be a read error. V is TRBV7-9 and J is TRBJ1-2, with no clear D. CDR3 size: 12 residues. CDR1 and CDR2 from the germline V gene are SEHNR and FQNEAQ (reference sequence). CDR3 in amino acids: CASSLEVLGYSF. CDR3 DNA sequence: TGTGCCAGCAGCTTAGAGGTCCTAGGCTACAGCTTC. Using reference TRBV7-9 and TRBJ1-2 for the parts outside the CDR3, the full variable domain is DTGVSQNPRHKITKRGQNVTFRCDPISEHNRLYWYRQTLGQGPEFLTYFQNEAQLEKSRLLSDRFSAERPKGSFSTLEIQRTEQGDSAMYLCASSLEVLGYSFGSGTRLTVV.

This clonotype has at least ten counts. The rearrangement links TRBV5-1 to TRBJ2-3; D uncertain. This CDR3 contains 15 residues. Germline V gives CDR1 SGHRS, CDR2 YFSETQ. Trimming cost V 0 bases and J 0 bases, with 8 bases left between them. The DNA of the CDR3 is TGCGCCAGCAGCTTGGAGTTCGACAGCACAGATACGCAGTATTTT. Translating gives CASSLEFDSTDTQYF.

This clonotype was recorded many times. V and J are TRBV30 and TRBJ1-1; 8 bases agree with TRBD1. V gave up 4 bases and J gave up 2 bases; unmatched junction bases: 12. This CDR3 has 16 amino acids. Germline values: CDR1 GTSNPN, CDR2 SVGIG (reference sequence). Here the CDR3 reads CAWTMTGAQGNTEAFF. In DNA, the CDR3 is TGTGCCTGGACCATGACAGGGGCCCAGGGCAACACTGAAGCTTTCTTT.

There are many counts of this clonotype. This rearrangement joins TRBV12-5 to TRBJ2-1; TRBD2 matches at 10 bases. Looked up from germline, CDR1 is LGHNT and CDR2 is FRNRAP. V was clipped by 6 bases and J by 6 bases; unmatched bases: 11. The length of the CDR3 is 16 residues. CDR3 DNA sequence: TGTGCTAGTGGAGCAGCCGGGACTAGCGTCAGCAATGAGCAGTTCTTC. Translation: CASGAAGTSVSNEQFF.

This clonotype was counted a few times. The chain has TRBV3-1 and TRBJ2-4, with 10 bases aligning to TRBD1. The trim removed 2 bases at V and 0 bases at J, leaving 4 bases unmatched. This CDR3 comprises 17 residues. Germline V gene sequence: CDR1 LGHDT, CDR2 YNNKEL (reference sequence). The CDR3 DNA reads TGTGCCAGCAGCCAATCTGGGACAGGGGTAGCCAAAAACATTCAGTACTTC. It translates to CASSQSGTGVAKNIQYF.

This clonotype was seen at least ten times. The J gene is TRBJ1-1, the V gene TRBV28, with D possibly TRBD1 on 5 matching bases. V was pared by 10 bases and J by 3 bases, with 18 bases between. Germline values: CDR1 MDHEN, CDR2 SYDVKM. The CDR3 totals 14 residues. CDR3 bases: TGTGCCACCCTTGACCCGGGACTGCACACTGAAGCTTTCTTT. Its translation: CATLDPGLHTEAFF.

There are many counts of this clonotype. The chain uses TRBV7-9 and TRBJ1-2; no clear D. Trimming pared 5 bases from V and 7 bases from J, leaving 14 bases between. This CDR3 has 13 amino acids. Germline V lookup: CDR1 SEHNR, CDR2 FQNEAQ (reference sequence). CDR3 DNA: TGTGCCAGCAGCCAGCTGTCGGGAGTTGGCTACACCTTC. It codes for CASSQLSGVGYTF.

This clonotype was detected ten times or more. The genes are TRBV27 and TRBJ2-1, with D possibly matching TRBD2 (5 bases). Germline V gives CDR1 MNHEY, CDR2 SMNVEV (reference sequence). V lost 10 bases, J lost 10 bases, and 14 bases lay in between. The CDR3 loop spans 11 amino acids. CDR3 DNA sequence: TGTGCCAACCCTAGCAGTGGCGAGCAGTTCTTC. It is translated as CANPSSGEQFF.

This clonotype turned up a few times. This sequence joins TRBV7-8 and TRBJ2-5; weak D call: TRBD2 (6 bases). The CDR3 covers 15 residues. Trimming removed 5 bases from V and 0 bases from J, with 13 bases in between. Germline CDR1 SGHVS, CDR2 FQNEAQ. The CDR3 region has the DNA TGTGCCAGCAGCCGTGGGGGGTCTGACCAAGAGACCCAGTACTTC. Protein sequence: CASSRGGSDQETQYF.

This clonotype was detected once. The rearrangement uses TRBV7-9 and TRBJ1-4, with D tentatively TRBD1 (5 bases). The germline gives CDR1 SEHNR, CDR2 FQNEAQ (reference sequence). V shed 5 bases and J shed 7 bases, with 17 bases lying between them. The CDR3 contains 15 residues. The CDR3 nucleotides read TGTGCCAGCAGCGAACCTCAGGGTCAGCTTGAAAAACTGTTTTTT. It codes for CASSEPQGQLEKLFF.

This clonotype has at least ten counts. The chain joins TRBV2 to TRBJ2-1; 9 nucleotides line up with TRBD1. This CDR3 spans 14 amino acids. The V segment lost 6 bases and the J segment 8 bases; nucleotides outside the gene matches: 8. Germline CDR1 reads SNHLY; CDR2 reads FYNNEI. CDR3 protein: CASSGTGFYDEQFF. The CDR3 bases are TGTGCCAGCAGCGGGACAGGGTTTTACGATGAGCAGTTCTTC.

This chain connects TRBV5-5 to TRBJ2-1; 9 positions match TRBD1. CDR1 SGHKS and CDR2 YYEKEE come from the germline V gene (reference sequence). There are 19 residues in the CDR3. J lost 2 bases, V lost 2 bases, and 14 bases had no gene match. The CDR3 spells CASSLRGDRGVGTYNEQFF. In nucleotides, the CDR3 is TGTGCCAGCAGCTTAAGAGGCGACAGGGGGGTAGGGACCTACAATGAGCAGTTCTTC.

This clonotype was counted many times. The chain employs TRBV11-2 and TRBJ1-5, with D unclear. CDR3 length: 15 amino acids. Trimming took 4 bases from V and 3 from J, leaving 13 bases between them. CDR1 is SGHAT, CDR2 FQNNGV, per germline. CDR3 DNA sequence: TGTGCCAGCAGCTCCGGCATTGTTTCCAATCAGCCCCAGCATTTT. Translating it yields CASSSGIVSNQPQHF. Full variable domain (missing parts from reference TRBV11-2 and TRBJ1-5): EAGVAQSPRYKIIEKRQSVAFWCNPISGHATLYWYQQILGQGPKLLIQFQNNGVVDDSQLPKDRFSAERLKGVDSTLKIQPAKLEDSAVYLCASSSGIVSNQPQHFGDGTRLSIL.